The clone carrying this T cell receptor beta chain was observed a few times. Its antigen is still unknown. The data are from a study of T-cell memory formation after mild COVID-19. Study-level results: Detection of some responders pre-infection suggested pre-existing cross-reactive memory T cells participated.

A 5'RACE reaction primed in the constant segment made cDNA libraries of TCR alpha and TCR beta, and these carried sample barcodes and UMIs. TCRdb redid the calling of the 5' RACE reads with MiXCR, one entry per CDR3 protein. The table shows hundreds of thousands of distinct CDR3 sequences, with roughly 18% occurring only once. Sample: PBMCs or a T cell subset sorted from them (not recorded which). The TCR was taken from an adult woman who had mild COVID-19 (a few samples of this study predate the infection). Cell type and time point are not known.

CDR3 residues: CATSDASGRAYNEQFF. CDR3 DNA: TGTGCCACCAGTGATGCTAGCGGGAGGGCTTACAATGAGCAGTTCTTC. This chain connects TRBV24-1 to TRBJ2-1; 12 nucleotides match TRBD2. Germline-derived CDR1 and CDR2 are KGHDR and SFDVKD. With V trimmed by 3 bases and J by 4 bases, 3 bases remained unmatched. CDR3 length equals 16 residues.